Listed here is a single T cell receptor beta chain. Its antigen is unknown. Sequence at one end of the junction differs from germline and may be a read error. These data originate in a study of CD8 T cells in ankylosing spondylitis. Broader study findings: Earlier work had already found some motif variants in reactive arthritis synovial fluid and blood. Reported data indicate significant enrichment of disease-linked clones within matched ankylosing spondylitis synovial fluid. Within peripheral blood, clones linked to disease were CD8+ and relatively rare. There was a TCR beta motif, made of fewer than 10 highly homologous variants, that appeared characteristic of ankylosing spondylitis blood.

The CDR3 spans 16 residues. CDR1 LGHDT and CDR2 YNNKEL come from the germline V gene (reference sequence). By quantitative 5'-RACE with molecular barcodes, the TCR beta libraries were made. TCRdb redid the calling of the 5' RACE reads with MiXCR, one entry per CDR3 protein. There are 200,000 to 250,000 distinct CDR3 sequences in the sample; about 16% occur only once, and roughly 46% lies in the top ten. The TCR comes from a male donor with ankylosing spondylitis. The specimen was blood, either unsorted or a sorted T cell fraction (not recorded which). This chain uses TRBV3-1 with TRBJ2-7, with D possibly matching TRBD1 (6 bases). The CDR3 DNA sequence: TGTGCCAGCAGCCAAGAGCAGAAAGGGACACCTTACGAGAAGTACTTC. This translates into CASSQEQKGTPYEKYF.